This paragraph covers one T cell receptor beta chain sequence. This sample was included in a study of blood T cell repertoires in COVID-19. Profiled with immunoSEQ multiplex PCR; TCRdb holds only in-frame clones, not every one. The data contain 200,000 to 250,000 clones, about 91% of them singletons. Across under 25 US areas, participants ranged in age from 18 to 89 years. This CDR3 is 17 amino acids long. V shed 1 base and J 6 bases; nucleotides not matched to a gene: 13. In germline, CDR1 is LNHDA, CDR2 SQIVND (reference sequence). The receptor comes from a woman between 45 and 65 years old with acute COVID-19. V is TRBV19 and J is TRBJ2-3; 7 bases are a match to TRBD2. Input material: PBMCs or T cells enriched from blood (not recorded which). The CDR3 loop is CASSIASGRFRADTQYF. In nucleotides, the CDR3 is TGTGCCAGTAGTATAGCTAGCGGCCGATTTCGGGCGGATACGCAGTATTTT.